This entry concerns a single T cell receptor beta chain. Its specific antigen is unknown. Base qualities are missing; no much larger clone stands one base away. From its cysteine to its phenylalanine, the CDR3 spans 15 amino acids. The retained sequence is limited to the CDR3, 45 bases, with the frame set at the first base. CDR1 and CDR2 are read off the germline V gene as SGHTA and FQGNSA. Germline trimming: 5 bases from V, 5 bases from J; junction bases outside gene matches: 7. The data derive from a study of blood T cell repertoires in COVID-19 (dated by TCRdb to 2018 to 2020). In the study overall: Samples covering the acute and convalescent phases of COVID-19 were provided by collaborators in the United States, Italy and Spain. The material from the prospective study consisted of cDNA or gDNA derived from T cells, B-cell-depleted T cells, or PBMCs. Subjects who had been exposed to COVID-19, were actively infected with it, or had recovered from it provided the deeply sampled blood TCRbeta repertoires that made up the dataset. A freely available public database, intended as a resource for researchers studying the immune response to SARS-CoV-2, is where the repertoires were released. Samples came from the ongoing ImmuneRACE study (first 160 participants) plus 1,254 subjects from 6 global collaborators. Nearly every sample came with metadata listing a de-identified subject ID, COVID-19 status, age in years and sex. HLA class I and class II types, where available, came from metadata supplied by the sample provider rather than from assay-based typing.

Participants in the prospective study were aged roughly 18 to 89 years, lived in 20 to 30 United States geographic areas, and enrolled through a virtual design. In the prospective study, cohorts were assigned on the basis of participant-reported clinical history obtained from a screening survey and a study questionnaire. For ImmuneRACE Cohort 3, a participant was defined as recovered based on two consecutive negative NP/OP PCR tests, clearance by a healthcare professional, or resolution of symptoms. Each participant in the prospective study had whole blood, serum and a nasopharyngeal or oropharyngeal swab collected by mobile phlebotomists. Participants in the prospective study had the option to provide additional blood draws and questionnaires over a roughly 2-month period. Blood samples from the prospective study were shipped frozen or at room temperature prior to DNA extraction. TCRbeta CDR3 regions were amplified from genomic DNA by means of the immunoSEQ Assay, a bias-controlled multiplex PCR. Regarding the original processing steps: Nucleated cell counts per sample were estimated from amplification of reference gene primers within the assay. Sequence reads were collapsed and filtered to measure the absolute abundance of every unique TCRbeta CDR3 rearrangement. For each sample, productive Simpson clonality was calculated by taking the square root of Simpson's diversity index across productive rearrangements. The immuneACCESS repertoire file appears here via TCRdb, limited to in-frame rearrangements. These files lack a portion of the clones; in checked studies, under half of the deficit traces to unresolved V genes, and the cause of the others is not known. V and J calls and clone size are as listed in that table; D and trimming were resolved from the DNA. The table for this sample lists roughly 250,000 clones; approximately 85% of them were counted only once. Roughly 4% of the sample is taken by the ten largest.

Overall study results and their limits: Clinical and demographic metadata were provided uncurated, with the amount varying by source and participant.

The rearrangement joined TRBV7-2 to TRBJ1-5, and 9 junctional nucleotides match TRBD1. This TCR came from a woman aged 25-40 years who had recovered from COVID-19. Source material: PBMCs or T cells enriched from blood (not recorded which). The CDR3 region: CASSLQGAIHQPQHF. The DNA reads TGTGCCAGCAGCCTACAGGGGGCCATTCATCAGCCCCAGCATTTT.